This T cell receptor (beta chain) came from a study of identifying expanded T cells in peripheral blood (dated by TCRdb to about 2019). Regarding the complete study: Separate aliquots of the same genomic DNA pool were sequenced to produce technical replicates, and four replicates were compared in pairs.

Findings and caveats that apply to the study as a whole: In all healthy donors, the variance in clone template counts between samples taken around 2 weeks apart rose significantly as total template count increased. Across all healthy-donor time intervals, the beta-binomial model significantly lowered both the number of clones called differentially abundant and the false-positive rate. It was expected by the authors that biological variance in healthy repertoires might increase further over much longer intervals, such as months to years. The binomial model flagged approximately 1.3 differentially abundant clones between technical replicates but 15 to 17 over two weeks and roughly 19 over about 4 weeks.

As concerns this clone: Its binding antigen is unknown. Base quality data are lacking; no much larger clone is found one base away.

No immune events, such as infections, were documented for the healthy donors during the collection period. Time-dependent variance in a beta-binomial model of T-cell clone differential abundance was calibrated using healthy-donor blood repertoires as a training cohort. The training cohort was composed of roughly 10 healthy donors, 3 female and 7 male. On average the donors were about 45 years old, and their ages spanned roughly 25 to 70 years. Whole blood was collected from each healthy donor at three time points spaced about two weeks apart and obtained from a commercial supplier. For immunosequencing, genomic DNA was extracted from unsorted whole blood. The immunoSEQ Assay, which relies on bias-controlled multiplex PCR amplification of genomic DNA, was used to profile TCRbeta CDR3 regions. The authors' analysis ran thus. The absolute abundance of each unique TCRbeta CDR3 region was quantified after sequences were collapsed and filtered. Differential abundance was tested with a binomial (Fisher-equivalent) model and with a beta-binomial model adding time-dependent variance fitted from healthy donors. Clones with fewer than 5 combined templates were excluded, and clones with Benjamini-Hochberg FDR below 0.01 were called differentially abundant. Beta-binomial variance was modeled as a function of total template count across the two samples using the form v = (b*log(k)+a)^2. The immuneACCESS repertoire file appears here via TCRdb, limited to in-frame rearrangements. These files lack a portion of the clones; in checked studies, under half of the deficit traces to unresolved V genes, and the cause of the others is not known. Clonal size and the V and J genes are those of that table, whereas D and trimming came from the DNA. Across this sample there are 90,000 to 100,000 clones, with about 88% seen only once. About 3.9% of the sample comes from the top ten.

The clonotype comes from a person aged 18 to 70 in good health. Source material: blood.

The DNA reads TGTGCCAGCTCCCGAAGCCGGACTAGCGGAAGCTCCTACAATGAGCAGTTCTTC. The resulting protein is CASSRSRTSGSSYNEQFF. This sequence uses TRBV18 and TRBJ2-1; 10 nucleotides in the junction match TRBD2. The germline V gene yields KGHSH for CDR1 and LQKENI for CDR2. Trimming takes 6 bases off V and 0 bases off J; junction bases not matched to a gene: 11. The cysteine opens and the phenylalanine closes a CDR3 of 18 amino acids. The sequence is cut down to CDR3 DNA, 54 bases in frame from base 1.